The 25 T cell receptor beta chains reported below all come from one sample, sequenced in a study of shared clonotypes between healthy human individuals. Libraries were prepared by immunoSEQ multiplex PCR; TCRdb keeps only in-frame clonotypes and omits some of them. Of about 2.4 million clones listed, 93% are singletons. Sequencing input: naive CD4+ T cells from PBMCs. Stated subset: CD45RA+ positively selected. The source is a man aged 18-30 years in good health. Some clones in this sample may be carry-over from other donors' samples.

V is TRBV4-1 and J is TRBJ2-3; D remains ambiguous. Per germline, CDR1 MGHRA and CDR2 YSYEKL. The CDR3 sequence is 12 residues long. The ends were cut back, 8 bases at V and 6 bases at J, with 12 bases in the middle. CDR3 amino acids: CASGPLMDTQYF. The CDR3, as DNA: TGCGCCAGCGGACCACTAATGGATACGCAGTATTTT.

V usage is TRBV15 and J usage is TRBJ2-5; D is ambiguous. Near its end, the DNA agrees better with TRBJ2-7, so the J call may be wrong. Per germline, CDR1 LNHNV and CDR2 YYDKDF (reference sequence). This CDR3 comprises 14 residues. The CDR3 spells CATSREGLSYEQYF. DNA of the CDR3: TGTGCCACCAGCAGAGAAGGCCTTTCCTACGAGCAGTACTTC.

This clone was seen more than once but under ten times. J is TRBJ1-1 and V is TRBV18; weak D call: TRBD1 (5 bases). The CDR3 is 13 residues long. Trimming removed 7 bases from V and 5 bases from J, with 14 bases in between. The germline gives CDR1 KGHSH, CDR2 LQKENI. The CDR3 region has the DNA TGTGCCAGCTTGACAGTTATAGGGACTGAAGCTTTCTTT. It specifies CASLTVIGTEAFF.

The genes are TRBV6-5 and TRBJ1-2, with no clear D. Germline V gene sequence: CDR1 MNHEY, CDR2 SVGAGI. The CDR3 runs to 14 residues. The ends were cut back, 2 bases at V and 4 bases at J, with 11 bases in the middle. CDR3 amino acids: CASSYSNGAYGYTF. The CDR3, as DNA: TGTGCCAGCAGTTACAGCAACGGAGCCTATGGCTACACCTTC.

The chain has TRBV5-1 and TRBJ2-3; 10 positions match TRBD2. This CDR3 is 16 amino acids long. CDR1 and CDR2 (germline): SGHRS, YFSETQ. Trimming took 4 bases from V and 1 from J; bases not matched to a gene: 6. CDR3 nucleotides: TGCGCCAGCAGCGCCACCGGGACTAGCGGCACAGATACGCAGTATTTT. Translation gives CASSATGTSGTDTQYF.

The CDR3 nucleotides are TGTGCCAGTAGCCCCATCTGGACTAGCGACGAGCAGTACTTC. Amino acids: CASSPIWTSDEQYF. The chain employs TRBV19 and TRBJ2-7; 9 bases fit TRBD2. Per the germline V gene, CDR1 is LNHDA and CDR2 is SQIVND (reference sequence). V lost 6 bases to trimming and J lost 5 bases; unmatched junction nucleotides: 8. The CDR3 is 14 amino acids.

The V call is TRBV9, the J call TRBJ2-7; D assignment may be TRBD1 or TRBD2 (5 bases each). The CDR3 length is 13 residues. CDR1 is SGDLS, CDR2 YYNGEE, per germline. The V gene lost 4 bases and the J gene lost 3 bases, with 11 bases spanning the gap. CDR3 amino acids: CASSLRDDYEQYF. The CDR3, as DNA: TGTGCCAGCAGCCTCCGGGACGACTACGAGCAGTACTTC.

This clone was seen a single time. The chain employs TRBV29-1 and TRBJ2-7; 7 bases fit TRBD2. The germline V gene has CDR1 SQVTM and CDR2 ANQGSEA. The CDR3 extends over 14 amino acids. Trimming took 2 bases from V and 6 from J; bases not matched to a gene: 10. The CDR3 sequence is CSVENPTSRTEQYF. As DNA, the CDR3 is TGCAGCGTTGAAAACCCGACTAGCCGGACCGAGCAGTACTTC.

V gene TRBV5-6 combines with J gene TRBJ1-4, with no clear D. The CDR3 totals 12 residues. V dropped 4 bases and J dropped 5 bases, with 6 bases sitting between them. Germline CDR1 and CDR2: SGHDT and YYEEEE. As DNA, the CDR3 is TGTGCCAGCAGCGCCCCGAATGAAAAACTGTTTTTT. It is translated as CASSAPNEKLFF.

The chain recombines TRBV27 with TRBJ1-5, with D perhaps matching TRBD1 (6 bases). The germline gives CDR1 MNHEY, CDR2 SMNVEV (reference sequence). Trimming pared 3 bases from V and 2 bases from J, leaving 14 bases between. The CDR3 sequence is 16 residues long. The CDR3 coding sequence is TGTGCCAGCAGTTTCCTCCGGGGGCCGGGCAATCAGCCCCAGCATTTT. This translates into CASSFLRGPGNQPQHF.

This rearrangement joins TRBV5-1 to TRBJ2-7; the match to TRBD1 covers 7 bases. The CDR3 runs to 15 residues. J gave up 2 bases and V 4 bases, and 9 bases lay outside the gene matches. The germline V gene has CDR1 SGHRS and CDR2 YFSETQ. This CDR3 is CASSPGTVTTYEQYF. In DNA, the CDR3 is TGCGCCAGCAGCCCCGGGACAGTCACCACCTACGAGCAGTACTTC.

The chain couples TRBV9 to TRBJ2-5; possibly TRBD1 for D (5 bases). The CDR3 has 15 residues. The germline V gene encodes CDR1 SGDLS and CDR2 YYNGEE. V gave up 4 bases and J gave up 0 bases, with 13 bases separating them. The CDR3 bases are TGTGCCAGCAGCTTTCGACAGACGTACCAAGAGACCCAGTACTTC. Amino acids: CASSFRQTYQETQYF.

This chain connects TRBV5-1 to TRBJ1-4; 9 bases fit TRBD1. The CDR3 is 17 residues long. Trimming took 4 bases from V and 3 from J; bases not matched to a gene: 10. Germline V lookup: CDR1 SGHRS, CDR2 YFSETQ. CDR3 in amino acids: CASSPPGQGFANEKLFF. CDR3 sequence (DNA): TGCGCCAGCAGCCCTCCCGGACAGGGGTTTGCTAATGAAAAACTGTTTTTT.

V and J are TRBV4-1 and TRBJ2-2; TRBD2 matches 10 bases. The V gene's germline CDR1 is MGHRA and CDR2 YSYEKL. This CDR3 contains 17 residues. The trim removed 1 base at V and 7 bases at J, leaving 9 bases unmatched. The CDR3 loop is CASSQGRASGRGGELFF. CDR3 DNA: TGCGCCAGCAGCCAAGGGAGGGCTAGCGGGAGAGGCGGGGAGCTGTTTTTT.

Regarding this clone: The sample carries other DNA sequences with the same CDR3. This chain joins TRBV9 and TRBJ2-2; D is unclear. Per germline, CDR1 SGDLS and CDR2 YYNGEE. With 2 bases removed from V and 2 bases from J, the gap between germline ends came to 1 base. The CDR3 runs 12 residues. The CDR3 protein is CASSVNTGELFF. DNA of the CDR3: TGTGCCAGCAGCGTCAACACCGGGGAGCTGTTTTTT.

The chain uses TRBV19 and TRBJ1-2, with a weak D call TRBD1 (6 bases). This CDR3 has 14 amino acids. V was clipped by 7 bases and J by 7 bases, with 19 bases between them. Germline CDR1 LNHDA, CDR2 SQIVND (reference sequence). The CDR3 here is CASTLDSLRTGYTF. Written as DNA, the CDR3 is TGTGCCAGTACGCTGGACAGTTTGAGGACTGGCTACACCTTC.

This clone appeared once. CDR3 in DNA: TGTGCCAGCAGCCCCGAGGCTGAAGCTTTCTTT. Its translation: CASSPEAEAFF. The chain recombines TRBV7-9 with TRBJ1-1, with D unclear. Trimming cost V 5 bases and J 6 bases, with 7 bases left between them. Germline lookup yields CDR1 SEHNR and CDR2 FQNEAQ (reference sequence). CDR3 length equals 11 residues. Based on the CDR3 plus reference TRBV7-9 and TRBJ1-1, the full variable domain is DTGVSQNPRHKITKRGQNVTFRCDPISEHNRLYWYRQTLGQGPEFLTYFQNEAQLEKSRLLSDRFSAERPKGSFSTLEIQRTEQGDSAMYLCASSPEAEAFFGQGTRLTVV.

This chain uses TRBV2 with TRBJ1-1; D might be TRBD1 (5 bases). The V and J ends lost 5 bases and 5 bases respectively, with 12 bases between them. The CDR3 has 13 residues. Germline V gene lookup returns CDR1 SNHLY and CDR2 FYNNEI. CDR3 sequence: CASSPRWGTEAFF. The CDR3, as DNA: TGTGCCAGCAGTCCTAGATGGGGGACTGAAGCTTTCTTT.

The chain employs TRBV6-1 and TRBJ1-1, with D possibly TRBD1 on 5 matching bases. The length of the CDR3 is 15 residues. Germline CDR1 is MNHNS and CDR2 is SASEGT. Trimming took 10 bases from V and 2 from J, leaving 20 bases between them. DNA for the CDR3: TGTGCCACCTCTTCGGGGCGGGTTCATAACACTGAAGCTTTCTTT. Protein: CATSSGRVHNTEAFF.

The chain is built from TRBV7-8 and TRBJ2-5; 7 nucleotides align to TRBD1. The CDR3 sequence is 15 residues long. Trimming took 5 bases from V and 5 from J; bases not matched to a gene: 11. CDR1 and CDR2 from the germline V gene are SGHVS and FQNEAQ. Here the CDR3 reads CASSADEGAYETQYF. In DNA form, the CDR3 reads TGTGCCAGCAGCGCTGATGAGGGGGCGTACGAGACCCAGTACTTC.

V gene TRBV19 combines with J gene TRBJ2-1, with 9 bases matching TRBD1. J was trimmed by 8 bases and V by 3 bases; bases with no gene match: 2. The CDR3 consists of 13 residues. The germline V gene has CDR1 LNHDA and CDR2 SQIVND (reference sequence). CDR3 nucleotide sequence: TGTGCCAGTAGTATCAGGACAGGGGATGAGCAGTTCTTC. Residues: CASSIRTGDEQFF.

This rearrangement joins TRBV30 to TRBJ1-5; D is undetermined. This CDR3 spans 14 amino acids. CDR1 GTSNPN and CDR2 SVGIG come from the germline V gene (reference sequence). The germline V and J ends were trimmed by 3 bases and 0 bases, with 9 bases remaining between them. The CDR3 loop reads CAWSEGYSNQPQHF. The CDR3 DNA is TGTGCCTGGAGCGAGGGCTATAGCAATCAGCCCCAGCATTTT.

The chain employs TRBV5-4 and TRBJ2-3; TRBD2 might be the D (5 bases). Germline-derived CDR1 and CDR2 are SGHNT and YYREEE (reference sequence). The CDR3 extends over 15 amino acids. V gave up 5 bases and J gave up 0 bases, with 13 bases separating them. This CDR3 is CASRPRAASTDTQYF. CDR3 sequence (DNA): TGTGCCAGCAGGCCGAGGGCAGCTAGCACAGATACGCAGTATTTT.

With regard to this clone: The germline gene is not matched at one end of the junction; a read error may be the cause. The chain has TRBV7-9 and TRBJ2-7; D is perhaps TRBD1 (6 bases). The germline V gene has CDR1 SEHNR and CDR2 FQNEAQ (reference sequence). The CDR3 spans 15 residues. CDR3 loop: CASRPTGYVNDEQHF. CDR3 in DNA: TGTGCCAGCAGGCCTACAGGGTACGTTAACGACGAGCAGCACTTC.

V and J are TRBV19 and TRBJ1-5, with a tentative D call TRBD1 (6 bases). The CDR3 is made up of 16 amino acids. In germline, CDR1 is LNHDA, CDR2 SQIVND (reference sequence). V dropped 7 bases and J dropped 7 bases, with 23 bases sitting between them. In DNA, the CDR3 is TGTGCCAGTATCCCCCCGGGGGCGCAGGAGTACCAGCCCCAGCATTTT. Its translation is CASIPPGAQEYQPQHF.